This T cell receptor beta chain originates from a study of cytomegalovirus exposure and HLA in healthy donors. This clone has a handful of counts. What it recognizes is unknown. CDR3 size: 14 residues. Study-level findings and limits: Per a later analysis, fewer than 20,000 TCR beta sequences showed association with HLA alleles at 0.05 false discovery rate.

The study ran its PCR with 60 Vbeta and 13 Jbeta primers. TCRdb keeps only in-frame clones here, not all; method: immunoSEQ multiplex PCR. The sample has around 140,000 clones; about 80% are singletons. This chain uses TRBV21-1 with TRBJ2-1; the table's D gene call, TRBD2, was not cross checked with the DNA. TRBV21-1 represents a pseudogene. This receptor was identified in a woman aged 40 to 55 in good health and CMV-seronegative. The sample comprised PBMCs. The DNA for the CDR3 is TGTGCCAGCGGACCTAGCGGGAGCTACAATGAGCAGTTCTTC. It is translated as CASGPSGSYNEQFF.